This record concerns one TCR beta chain sequence. Its specificity is not known. From the 5' RACE reads, TCRdb called clonotypes with MiXCR, one entry per CDR3 protein. The table shows 1.5 million to 2 million distinct CDR3 sequences, with around a third occurring only once. This sample was included in a study of identical twins. The study, taken as a whole, reports: The authors drew conclusions from cross-sectional statistical analysis rather than following the same donors.

Material: cord blood. The TCR originated in a newborn girl in good health.

The CDR3 DNA sequence: TGTGCCAGCAGCCGGGAACCGAGACGGTCTAACTATGGCTACACCTTC. Translation: CASSREPRRSNYGYTF. The chain recombines TRBV3-1 with TRBJ1-2; D gene unclear. This CDR3 is 16 amino acids long. V lost 4 bases to trimming and J lost 0 bases, with 15 bases between them. Germline V CDR1 and CDR2: LGHDT, YNNKEL (reference sequence).